The clone carrying this T cell receptor beta chain was seen many times. Its cognate antigen is unknown. This sample stems from a study of T cell repertoires in cytomegalovirus infection. Between the trimmed V and J ends, which lost 2 bases and 11 bases, there was a span of 11 bases. The CDR3 covers 12 residues. In germline, CDR1 is MDHEN, CDR2 SYDVKM. Each CDR3 protein gets one entry after TCRdb re-called the reads with MiXCR. The sample shows roughly 81,000 distinct CDR3 sequences, more than 3% of them seen only once. The study, taken as a whole, reports: Ex vivo, HLA-C-restricted CMV-specific TCR beta clonotypes prevailed over the rest of the response. Adding up the frequency of public TCR beta families identified people who carried CMV plus the relevant HLA.

The rearrangement uses TRBV28 and TRBJ2-3; D call uncertain. The receptor was isolated from a human donor in good health (CMV status not recorded). Some clones in this sample may be carry-over from other donors' samples. The sequenced material came from PBMCs. The CDR3 region has the DNA TGTGCCAGCAGTTTACGACAACTCAGGCAGTATTTT. Amino acid sequence: CASSLRQLRQYF.